These T cell receptor beta chains were read from a single sample in a study of cytomegalovirus exposure and HLA in healthy donors. Clones were sequenced by immunoSEQ multiplex PCR, and TCRdb holds only the in-frame ones, with some missing. The data show 160,000 or so clones, approximately 80% seen once. The specimen was PBMCs. These receptors were taken from a woman aged 18-29 years in good health and CMV-seronegative. Each CDR3 is given with its conserved first and last residue. Each record gives: J gene, D gene, V gene, clone size, CDR3 protein, CDR3 DNA. The D gene is left open where the match is weak. The size field is filled for only some rows; it gives once, few, many or a size class.

J: TRBJ2-1; D: .; V: TRBV7-8; size: .; CDR3: CASSLYERSSYNEQFF; DNA: TGTGCCAGCAGCTTATATGAGCGGAGCTCCTACAATGAGCAGTTCTTC
J: TRBJ2-2; D: .; V: TRBV7-2; size: .; CDR3: CASSRQVAGELFF; DNA: TGTGCCAGCAGCAGACAGGTCGCCGGGGAGCTGTTTTTT
J: TRBJ2-7; D: TRBD1; V: TRBV7-3; size: once; CDR3: CASSPQPGQGQYF; DNA: TGTGCCAGCAGCCCACAACCAGGACAGGGACAGTACTTC
J: TRBJ2-1; D: .; V: TRBV15; size: .; CDR3: CATSRHKIGGHYYNEQFF; DNA: TGTGCCACCAGCAGACACAAGATAGGGGGACACTACTACAATGAGCAGTTCTTC
J: TRBJ1-2; D: TRBD1; V: TRBV14; size: .; CDR3: CASSPDRGSATNYGYTF; DNA: TGTGCCAGCAGCCCGGACAGGGGATCAGCAACTAACTATGGCTACACCTTC
J: TRBJ2-7; D: .; V: TRBV6-1; size: .; CDR3: CASSEARYEQYF; DNA: TGTGCCAGCAGTGAAGCCCGGTACGAGCAGTACTTC
J: TRBJ1-1; D: TRBD1; V: TRBV6-5; size: .; CDR3: CASSYSRTGNTEAFF; DNA: TGTGCCAGCAGTTACTCCAGGACAGGGAACACTGAAGCTTTCTTT
J: TRBJ2-2; D: .; V: TRBV7-9; size: .; CDR3: CASSPRATGELFF; DNA: TGTGCCAGCAGCCCCAGGGCCACCGGGGAGCTGTTTTTT
J: TRBJ1-1; D: .; V: TRBV6-4; size: .; CDR3: CANAYGAFF; DNA: TGTGCCAACGCGTACGGAGCTTTCTTT
J: TRBJ1-4; D: .; V: TRBV30; size: .; CDR3: CAWRKGEGEKLFF; DNA: TGTGCCTGGAGGAAAGGGGAAGGTGAAAAACTGTTTTTT
J: TRBJ2-2; D: TRBD2; V: TRBV2; size: .; CDR3: CASRELESGAGELFF; DNA: TGTGCCAGCAGGGAACTAGAGAGCGGGGCCGGGGAGCTGTTTTTT
J: TRBJ2-5; D: .; V: TRBV11-2; size: .; CDR3: CASSYTSRRETQYF; DNA: TGTGCCAGCAGCTACACTAGTAGAAGGGAGACCCAGTACTTC
J: TRBJ2-7; D: .; V: TRBV11-2; size: .; CDR3: CASSLYLTTSYEQYF; DNA: TGTGCCAGCAGCTTATATCTCACGACATCCTACGAGCAGTACTTC
J: TRBJ2-5; D: TRBD1; V: TRBV9; size: .; CDR3: CASSVSGTGGETQYF; DNA: TGTGCCAGCAGCGTCTCAGGGACAGGCGGGGAGACCCAGTACTTC
J: TRBJ2-6; D: .; V: TRBV5-1; size: .; CDR3: CASSNSGVSGANGLTF; DNA: TGCGCCAGCAGCAACTCAGGGGTCTCTGGGGCCAACGGCCTGACTTTC
J: TRBJ1-4; D: .; V: TRBV30; size: .; CDR3: CAWTRGGEKLFF; DNA: TGTGCCTGGACGCGGGGAGGTGAAAAACTGTTTTTT
J: TRBJ2-7; D: .; V: TRBV10-3; size: .; CDR3: CAISESSRAREQYF; DNA: TGTGCCATCAGTGAGTCGAGCAGGGCTAGGGAGCAGTACTTC
J: TRBJ1-2; D: TRBD1; V: TRBV10-3; size: once; CDR3: CAIGARTGDQGYGYTF; DNA: TGTGCCATCGGGGCTAGGACAGGGGATCAGGGCTATGGCTACACCTTC
J: TRBJ1-4; D: TRBD1; V: TRBV23-1; size: .; CDR3: CASTNDRGEWCEKLFF; DNA: TGCGCCAGCACCAATGACAGGGGTGAGTGGTGCGAAAAACTGTTTTTT
J: TRBJ1-3; D: .; V: TRBV5-1; size: .; CDR3: CASSPSGSGNTIYF; DNA: TGCGCCAGCAGCCCCTCAGGGTCTGGAAACACCATATATTTT
J: TRBJ1-1; D: TRBD1; V: TRBV27; size: .; CDR3: CASMGQGHMNTEAFF; DNA: TGTGCCAGCATGGGACAGGGACATATGAACACTGAAGCTTTCTTT
J: TRBJ2-3; D: TRBD1; V: TRBV5-1; size: once; CDR3: CASSLVTGGGDTQYF; DNA: TGCGCCAGCAGCTTGGTTACAGGGGGCGGGGATACGCAGTATTTT
J: TRBJ1-5; D: .; V: TRBV2; size: .; CDR3: CASSYQGLNQPQHF; DNA: TGTGCCAGCAGTTATCAGGGGTTAAATCAGCCCCAGCATTTT
J: TRBJ1-2; D: .; V: TRBV4-1; size: .; CDR3: CASSQDHIAKAATYGYTF; DNA: TGCGCCAGCAGCCAAGATCACATCGCGAAGGCGGCTACCTATGGCTACACCTTC